The 12 T cell receptor beta chains in this list originate from one sample, sequenced in a study of cytomegalovirus exposure and HLA in healthy donors. The primer mix had 60 Vbeta and 13 Jbeta primers. Clones were sequenced by immunoSEQ multiplex PCR, and TCRdb holds only the in-frame ones, with some missing. The repertoire holds about 130,000 clones, roughly 80% seen once, with 4% to 4.5% in the top ten. Specimen: PBMCs. The source is a woman in her thirties or forties in good health and CMV-seronegative.

CDR3: CASSATNGGTQYF. As DNA, the CDR3 is TGTGCCAGCAGCGCGACAAACGGGGGGACCCAGTACTTC. The chain is built from TRBV9 and TRBJ2-5; maybe TRBD2 (6 bases). V lost 3 bases and J 7 bases, leaving 13 bases between the germline ends. The CDR3 is 13 residues long. CDR1 and CDR2 from the germline V gene are SGDLS and YYNGEE.

The chain has TRBV7-2 and TRBJ2-1; D may be TRBD2 (5 bases). Germline V gene lookup returns CDR1 SGHTA and CDR2 FQGNSA. CDR3 length equals 14 residues. Trimming cost V 0 bases and J 4 bases, with 7 bases left between them. CDR3 loop: CASSLADLYNEQFF. For the CDR3, the DNA is TGTGCCAGCAGCTTAGCGGACTTATACAATGAGCAGTTCTTC.

The CDR3 region is CASSKGILAFPDRGSQPQHF. CDR3 DNA sequence: TGTGCCAGTAGTAAGGGTATTTTAGCCTTTCCCGACAGGGGCAGCCAGCCCCAGCATTTT. The V gene is TRBV19, the J gene TRBJ1-5; 8 positions match TRBD1. CDR3 length: 20 amino acids. V was clipped by 4 bases and J by 7 bases; unmatched bases: 24. Per germline, CDR1 LNHDA and CDR2 SQIVND (reference sequence).

The chain couples TRBV7-9 to TRBJ1-3; 7 bases are a match to TRBD1. The CDR3 is 17 residues long. V was clipped by 5 bases and J by 1 base; unmatched bases: 11. Germline V lookup: CDR1 SEHNR, CDR2 FQNEAQ (reference sequence). The CDR3: CASSGTRQGLSGNTIYF. CDR3 nucleotides: TGTGCCAGCAGCGGAACCCGACAGGGTTTGTCTGGAAACACCATATATTTT.

This chain uses TRBV10-3 with TRBJ2-7; unclear D gene. Trimming cost V 0 bases and J 0 bases, with 12 bases left between them. The CDR3 length is 16 residues. Germline V gene lookup returns CDR1 ENHRY and CDR2 SYGVKD. The CDR3 region has the DNA TGTGCCATCAGTGAGTCGCCTACCCGGAGCTCCTACGAGCAGTACTTC. Translated, it gives CAISESPTRSSYEQYF.

This clone was seen a handful of times. The chain recombines TRBV5-5 with TRBJ2-7; 11 positions agree with TRBD1. The CDR3 covers 15 residues. Trimming cost V 3 bases and J 4 bases; bases outside gene matches: 6. Germline-derived CDR1 and CDR2 are SGHKS and YYEKEE (reference sequence). The CDR3 loop is CASSWDRGGSYEQYF. The DNA of the CDR3 is TGTGCCAGCAGCTGGGACAGGGGGGGATCTTACGAGCAGTACTTC.

V and J are TRBV19 and TRBJ2-7; 9 bases match TRBD2. In germline, CDR1 is LNHDA, CDR2 SQIVND (reference sequence). The CDR3 covers 15 residues. V was pared by 7 bases and J by 5 bases, with 12 bases of the junction left unmatched. The CDR3 region has the DNA TGTGCCAGTAACCCCGGGACTAGCTCGTTCAACGAGCAGTACTTC. It codes for CASNPGTSSFNEQYF.

The count of this clone is one. This chain uses TRBV9 with TRBJ2-5; 10 positions match TRBD2. This CDR3 is built from 17 residues. V lost 3 bases and J lost 0; bases outside the gene matches: 8. CDR1 and CDR2 (germline): SGDLS, YYNGEE. CDR3 in DNA: TGTGCCAGCAGCGCCATTTCACTAGCGGGGAACCAAGAGACCCAGTACTTC. Protein sequence: CASSAISLAGNQETQYF.

This chain links TRBV7-9 with TRBJ1-6; no clear D gene. Germline CDR1 reads SEHNR; CDR2 reads FQNEAQ (reference sequence). V lost 3 bases and J 12 bases, leaving 9 bases between the germline ends. The CDR3 loop spans 12 amino acids. The CDR3, as DNA: TGTGCCAGCAGCTTCGAGGCGAGACCCCTCCACTTT. Its translation: CASSFEARPLHF.

In DNA form, the CDR3 reads TGTGCCAGCAGTGATTCAACACAGGGGGTGGGTATGAATGAGCAGTTCTTC. This gives the protein CASSDSTQGVGMNEQFF. The chain has TRBV25-1 and TRBJ2-1; TRBD1 matches at 8 bases. Germline lookup yields CDR1 MGHDK and CDR2 SYGVNS. Trimming cost V 3 bases and J 7 bases; bases outside gene matches: 14. CDR3 length: 17 residues.

This chain links TRBV19 with TRBJ1-5, with 7 bases lining up with TRBD1. The CDR3 extends over 16 amino acids. The V gene's germline CDR1 is LNHDA and CDR2 SQIVND (reference sequence). V gave up 1 base and J gave up 4 bases; unmatched junction bases: 7. The CDR3 spells CASSIGQGGQNQPQHF. CDR3 in DNA: TGTGCCAGTAGTATAGGGCAGGGGGGTCAGAATCAGCCCCAGCATTTT.

The chain is built from TRBV5-4 and TRBJ2-5, with 10 bases aligning to TRBD2. The CDR3 contains 15 residues. The germline V gene encodes CDR1 SGHNT and CDR2 YYREEE (reference sequence). Germline trimming cut 5 bases from V and 5 bases from J; bases unmatched to any gene: 9. Here the CDR3 DNA reads TGTGCCAGCAGACCTAGGACTAGCGGTCGGGAGACCCAGTACTTC. Translating gives CASRPRTSGRETQYF.